The 22 T cell receptor beta chains given below trace back to one sample, sequenced in a study of shared clonotypes between healthy human individuals. Only in-frame clones appear in the TCRdb table, and some are missing; sequencing was by immunoSEQ multiplex PCR. Of roughly 500,000 clones in the sample, 60% to 85% were seen once. Sequenced input: PBMCs. These TCRs come from a woman in her thirties or forties in good health. Some clones in this sample may be carry-over from other donors' samples.

The gene calls are TRBV4-3 and TRBJ1-2; TRBD1 matches 11 bases. The CDR3 is 17 residues long. J lost 4 bases, V lost 0 bases, and 7 bases had no gene match. CDR1 LGHNA and CDR2 YSLEER come from the germline V gene. Here the CDR3 DNA reads TGCGCCAGCAGCCAAGATTGGGGGACAGGGGGGACCTATGGCTACACCTTC. Residues: CASSQDWGTGGTYGYTF.

The chain links TRBV11-1 to TRBJ2-5; D may be TRBD2 (7 bases). Germline V lookup: CDR1 SGHAT, CDR2 FQDESV (reference sequence). The V end was cut by 5 bases, the J end by 5 bases, with 15 bases between. There are 14 residues in the CDR3. As DNA, the CDR3 is TGTGCCAGCAGCCGGTCCGGGGGGCGCGAGACCCAGTACTTC. This sequence encodes CASSRSGGRETQYF. Full variable domain (rest looked up from reference TRBV11-1 and TRBJ2-5): EAEVAQSPRYKITEKSQAVAFWCDPISGHATLYWYRQILGQGPELLVQFQDESVVDDSQLPKDRFSAERLKGVDSTLKIQPAELGDSAMYLCASSRSGGRETQYFGPGTRLLVL.

This clone was picked up a small number of times. J is TRBJ2-3 and V is TRBV14, with D perhaps TRBD2 (5 bases). The germline V and J ends were trimmed by 4 bases and 0 bases, with 23 bases remaining between them. This CDR3 has 19 residues. Germline-derived CDR1 and CDR2 are SGHDN and FVKESK. CDR3 DNA sequence: TGTGCCAGCAGCCCTGGACTCCAAAACCGCTTAATTAGCACAGATACGCAGTATTTT. Residues: CASSPGLQNRLISTDTQYF.

This clone was seen repeatedly, ten times or more. This chain joins TRBV11-1 and TRBJ2-6; 8 nucleotides align to TRBD1. The junction had 7 bases not matched to a gene; V was cut back by 4 bases and J by 2 bases. This CDR3 is 17 amino acids long. Germline assignment: CDR1 SGHAT and CDR2 FQDESV (reference sequence). The CDR3 nucleotides read TGTGCCAGCAGCTCCGGACAGGGCCCCCCTGGGGCCAACGTCCTGACTTTC. This translates into CASSSGQGPPGANVLTF.

The rearrangement uses TRBV7-7 and TRBJ2-5, with D perhaps TRBD2 (6 bases). This CDR3 spans 14 amino acids. CDR1 SSHAT and CDR2 FNYEAQ come from the germline V gene (reference sequence). V was clipped by 5 bases and J by 4 bases, with 14 bases between them. The CDR3 DNA is TGTGCCAGCAGCCTAGGGTTCGGGGGAGAGACCCAGTACTTC. It yields the protein CASSLGFGGETQYF.

The CDR3 spells CASSPSATRETQYF. The CDR3 nucleotides are TGTGCCAGCAGCCCCTCGGCCACCCGGGAGACCCAGTACTTC. This chain links TRBV5-6 with TRBJ2-5; D is ambiguous. V dropped 4 bases and J dropped 5 bases, with 15 bases sitting between them. CDR1 is SGHDT and CDR2 is YYEEEE in the germline V gene. The CDR3 sequence is 14 residues long. The full variable domain, in which reference TRBV5-6 and TRBJ2-5 provide the parts outside the CDR3, is DAGVTQSPTHLIKTRGQQVTLRCSPKSGHDTVSWYQQALGQGPQFIFQYYEEEERQRGNFPDRFSGHQFPNYSSELNVNALLLGDSALYLCASSPSATRETQYFGPGTRLLVL.

The chain is built from TRBV2 and TRBJ2-2; 9 bases line up with TRBD1. The J segment lost 5 bases and the V segment lost 6 bases, leaving 7 bases of the junction unmatched. Germline CDR1 is SNHLY and CDR2 is FYNNEI. The CDR3 length is 15 residues. The CDR3, as DNA: TGTGCCAGCAGACCCGGGACAGGGAGGACCGGGGAGCTGTTTTTT. Translating gives CASRPGTGRTGELFF.

A word on this clone: Other nucleotide sequences in the sample specify the same CDR3. The chain is built from TRBV7-2 and TRBJ1-5; D remains unclear. V was trimmed by 0 bases and J by 0 bases, leaving 6 bases between them. Germline V CDR1 and CDR2: SGHTA, FQGNSA. The CDR3 consists of 15 residues. For the CDR3, the DNA is TGTGCCAGCAGCTTAGCGGGTTATAGCAATCAGCCCCAGCATTTT. The encoded protein is CASSLAGYSNQPQHF.

This chain connects TRBV4-1 to TRBJ2-7, with 12 bases aligning to TRBD2. V shed 2 bases and J 2 bases; nucleotides not matched to a gene: 1. This CDR3 contains 15 residues. Per the germline V gene, CDR1 is MGHRA and CDR2 is YSYEKL. CDR3 DNA sequence: TGCGCCAGCAGCCAAAGACTAGCGGGAGCCTACGAGCAGTACTTC. Its translation: CASSQRLAGAYEQYF.

This clone was seen only once. The chain uses TRBV30 and TRBJ2-3; D is unclear. The CDR3 is 13 amino acids. Germline V gene sequence: CDR1 GTSNPN, CDR2 SVGIG (reference sequence). Trimming cost V 2 bases and J 2 bases, with 8 bases left between them. CDR3 DNA: TGTGCCTGGAGTCGTCTCTCCACAGATACGCAGTATTTT. It translates to CAWSRLSTDTQYF.

J is TRBJ2-5 and V is TRBV29-1; D remains unclear. The CDR3 is 13 residues long. The germline V and J ends were trimmed by 4 bases and 5 bases, with 14 bases remaining between them. Germline-derived CDR1 and CDR2 are SQVTM and ANQGSEA. The CDR3 DNA reads as TGCAGCGTTGTCGCGCGTCTCGGGGAGACCCAGTACTTC. Residues: CSVVARLGETQYF.

This sequence joins TRBV5-4 and TRBJ2-1, with D unresolved. The CDR3 spans 16 residues. Trimming took off 0 bases at V and 0 bases at J, with 10 bases between the two ends. Germline assignment: CDR1 SGHNT and CDR2 YYREEE (reference sequence). The CDR3 nucleotides are TGTGCCAGCAGCTTGGATCTGCTGAGCTCCTACAATGAGCAGTTCTTC. Translation: CASSLDLLSSYNEQFF.

This clone was seen a single time. The rearrangement uses TRBV27 and TRBJ2-4, with 8 bases matching TRBD1. Losses at the gene ends were 5 bases for V and 7 bases for J; bases not matched to a gene: 10. This CDR3 region has 15 residues. The germline V gene encodes CDR1 MNHEY and CDR2 SMNVEV (reference sequence). The CDR3 protein is CASSPVTGGFNIQYF. CDR3 DNA: TGTGCCAGCAGTCCCGTCACAGGGGGTTTCAACATTCAGTACTTC.

The chain has TRBV28 and TRBJ1-3; D unresolved. The CDR3 totals 15 residues. V lost 5 bases, J lost 0 bases, and 11 bases lay in between. Germline CDR1 MDHEN, CDR2 SYDVKM. CDR3 nucleotide sequence: TGTGCCAGCAGTCCTGCCAGAAGCTCTGGAAACACCATATATTTT. This gives the protein CASSPARSSGNTIYF.

This clone was seen ten or more times. Other DNA sequences from this sample encode an identical CDR3 as well. V usage is TRBV27 and J usage is TRBJ1-5, with D uncertain. CDR3 length equals 13 residues. Per the germline V gene, CDR1 is MNHEY and CDR2 is SMNVEV (reference sequence). Trimming stripped 6 bases from V and 0 bases from J, with 6 bases between. CDR3 amino acids: CASSPYSNQPQHF. Written as DNA, the CDR3 is TGTGCCAGCAGCCCTTATAGCAATCAGCCCCAGCATTTT.

This clone was seen a handful of times. This chain connects TRBV7-2 to TRBJ1-4, with 7 bases fitting TRBD1. The trim removed 1 base at V and 10 bases at J, leaving 6 bases unmatched. This CDR3 region has 14 residues. Per the germline V gene, CDR1 is SGHTA and CDR2 is FQGNSA. The CDR3 sequence: CASSLGGGLGKLFF. CDR3 nucleotide sequence: TGTGCCAGCAGCTTAGGAGGGGGCTTGGGAAAACTGTTTTTT.

V gene TRBV5-1 combines with J gene TRBJ1-3, with unresolved D. Trimming stripped 0 bases from V and 0 bases from J, with 7 bases between. The CDR3 totals 15 residues. The germline CDR1 and CDR2 sequences are SGHRS and YFSETQ. CDR3 loop: CASSLAHSSGNTIYF. CDR3 bases: TGCGCCAGCAGCTTGGCCCACAGCTCTGGAAACACCATATATTTT.

The chain combines TRBV5-1 with TRBJ2-1; 9 bases are a match to TRBD1. The CDR3 runs to 15 residues. Per germline, CDR1 SGHRS and CDR2 YFSETQ. J lost 6 bases, V lost 6 bases, and 10 bases had no gene match. The CDR3 coding sequence is TGCGCCAGCAAGGCGGCGGGACAGGGAGGCAATGAGCAGTTCTTC. As protein: CASKAAGQGGNEQFF. Variable domain in full (rest from reference TRBV5-1 and TRBJ2-1): KAGVTQTPRYLIKTRGQQVTLSCSPISGHRSVSWYQQTPGQGLQFLFEYFSETQRNKGNFPGRFSGRQFSNSRSEMNVSTLELGDSALYLCASKAAGQGGNEQFFGPGTRLTVL.

This chain connects TRBV11-2 to TRBJ2-7; the match to TRBD2 covers 12 bases. The J segment lost 1 base and the V segment lost 5 bases, leaving 3 bases of the junction unmatched. Germline CDR1 SGHAT, CDR2 FQNNGV. The CDR3 spans 15 residues. DNA of the CDR3: TGTGCCAGCAGCCTCACTAGCGGGAGGTCCTACGAGCAGTACTTC. Its protein product is CASSLTSGRSYEQYF.

The genes are TRBV28 and TRBJ2-1; no definite D call. This CDR3 spans 13 amino acids. Trimming shortened V by 6 bases and J by 4 bases, and 10 bases separated the two germline ends. Germline V gene sequence: CDR1 MDHEN, CDR2 SYDVKM. As DNA, the CDR3 is TGTGCCAGCAGCCCCCCGGAGTACAATGAGCAGTTCTTC. Amino acids: CASSPPEYNEQFF.

The genes are TRBV11-2 and TRBJ2-2; 7 bases agree with TRBD1. The trim removed 5 bases at V and 6 bases at J, leaving 3 bases unmatched. This CDR3 spans 13 amino acids. CDR1 and CDR2 (germline): SGHAT, FQNNGV. CDR3 sequence: CASSEQGPGELFF. In nucleotides, the CDR3 is TGTGCCAGCAGCGAACAGGGGCCCGGGGAGCTGTTTTTT.

The chain has TRBV7-9 and TRBJ2-7, with 8 positions matching TRBD2. From germline, CDR1 is SEHNR and CDR2 FQNEAQ (reference sequence). Trimming cost V 3 bases and J 5 bases; bases outside gene matches: 9. The CDR3 covers 15 residues. The DNA for the CDR3 is TGTGCCAGCAGCTTGTCGGGAGGGCCAACAGACGAGCAGTACTTC. Amino acid sequence: CASSLSGGPTDEQYF.